These 23 T cell receptor beta chains share one sample of origin, sequenced in a study of blood T cell repertoires in COVID-19. Only in-frame clones appear in the TCRdb table, and some are missing; sequencing was by immunoSEQ multiplex PCR. The sample lists 100,000 or so clones; roughly nine tenths were seen once. Sequenced: peripheral blood. The receptors derive from a man aged 45-65 years with active COVID-19.

The chain combines TRBV18 with TRBJ2-5; D is possibly TRBD2 (5 bases). V was cut by 2 bases and J by 5 bases, with 9 bases left in between. In germline, CDR1 is KGHSH, CDR2 LQKENI. The CDR3 loop spans 13 amino acids. The chain's CDR3 is CASSPGSTETQYF. CDR3 coding DNA: TGTGCCAGCTCACCAGGGAGTACGGAGACCCAGTACTTC.

The chain is built from TRBV2 and TRBJ2-5; D is perhaps TRBD1 (6 bases). V lost 6 bases to trimming and J lost 2 bases, with 19 bases between them. The germline V gene encodes CDR1 SNHLY and CDR2 FYNNEI. This CDR3 comprises 16 residues. The CDR3 protein is CASRAHTPGQQETQYF. In nucleotides, the CDR3 is TGTGCCAGCAGGGCCCATACGCCGGGACAACAAGAGACCCAGTACTTC.

V and J are TRBV9 and TRBJ1-1; perhaps TRBD1 as D (5 bases). The V end lost 2 bases, the J end lost 5 bases, and 16 bases lay between the germline ends. The germline V gene encodes CDR1 SGDLS and CDR2 YYNGEE. The CDR3 has 15 residues. CDR3 DNA sequence: TGTGCCAGCAGCGTTCTTCAGGGCGGAGGGACTGAAGCTTTCTTT. Amino acids: CASSVLQGGGTEAFF.

The chain links TRBV14 to TRBJ2-7, with D unresolved. CDR3 size: 10 residues. Germline CDR1 SGHDN, CDR2 FVKESK. The CDR3 region is CASLAYEQYV. CDR3 sequence (DNA): TGTGCTTCCCTTGCCTACGAGCAGTACGTC.

The chain carries TRBV7-9 and TRBJ1-1, with unresolved D. The CDR3 totals 11 residues. Germline V gene data show CDR1 as SEHNR and CDR2 as FQNEAQ (reference sequence). V lost 5 bases and J 1 base, leaving 2 bases between the germline ends. CDR3 sequence: CASSQNTEAFF. In DNA form, the CDR3 reads TGTGCCAGCAGCCAGAACACTGAAGCTTTCTTT.

The CDR3 DNA follows: TGTGCCAGCGCCCGAACGGGGGACGGCACAGATACGCAGTATTTT. The encoded protein is CASARTGDGTDTQYF. The gene calls are TRBV9 and TRBJ2-3, with a tentative D call TRBD2 (6 bases). V lost 7 bases to trimming and J lost 1 base, with 16 bases between them. The germline V gene has CDR1 SGDLS and CDR2 YYNGEE. This CDR3 spans 15 amino acids.

J is TRBJ1-4 and V is TRBV6-5; possible D gene TRBD1, 5 bases. Germline V gene lookup returns CDR1 MNHEY and CDR2 SVGAGI. CDR3 length: 14 residues. V lost 6 bases to trimming and J lost 5 bases, with 13 bases between them. The CDR3 region has the DNA TGTGCCAGCAGCCCGGGGGGGGTAAATGAAAAACTGTTTTTT. Amino acids: CASSPGGVNEKLFF.

This chain joins TRBV15 and TRBJ2-1, with TRBD2 matching 9 bases. The J segment lost 14 bases and the V segment lost 0 bases, leaving 14 bases of the junction unmatched. The germline CDR1 and CDR2 sequences are LNHNV and YYDKDF (reference sequence). This CDR3 contains 16 residues. The CDR3 loop reads CATSRDSREGARTKFF. For the CDR3, the DNA is TGTGCCACCAGCAGAGACTCGCGGGAGGGAGCTAGGACTAAGTTCTTC.

The V and J genes are TRBV3-1 (or the pseudogene TRBV3-2) and TRBJ1-4, with D possibly being TRBD1 (6 bases). Germline loops: CDR1 LGHDT, CDR2 YNNKEL (reference sequence). Trimming took off 4 bases at V and 6 bases at J, with 9 bases between the two ends. The CDR3 is made up of 13 amino acids. CDR3 sequence (DNA): TGTGCCAGCAGCCGGACAGCCGATGAAAAACTGTTTTTT. Protein: CASSRTADEKLFF.

The chain has TRBV24-1 and TRBJ2-2; TRBD1 agrees at 9 bases. Germline loops: CDR1 KGHDR, CDR2 SFDVKD. V lost 4 bases and J lost 2; bases outside the gene matches: 4. The CDR3 totals 16 residues. The CDR3 loop reads CATSDLTGGNTGELFF. CDR3 nucleotides: TGTGCCACCAGTGACCTCACAGGGGGCAACACCGGGGAGCTGTTTTTT.

DNA of the CDR3: TGTGCCAGCAGCCAGAGGACAGGGGTAAGGGATGTGAACACTGAAGCTTTCTTT. Translating it yields CASSQRTGVRDVNTEAFF. V is TRBV4-2 and J is TRBJ1-1; 9 bases are shared with TRBD1. V lost 3 bases, J lost 0 bases, and 11 bases stayed unmatched. The length of the CDR3 is 18 residues. The germline gives CDR1 LGHNA, CDR2 YNFKEQ.

The V and J genes are TRBV18 and TRBJ2-5; 12 nucleotides match TRBD2. CDR1 KGHSH and CDR2 LQKENI come from the germline V gene. This CDR3 is 16 amino acids long. The V and J ends lost 6 bases and 2 bases, in that order; junction bases with no gene match: 7. The CDR3 nucleotides read TGTGCCAGCTCCTTCCGCCTAGCGGGGGGGCAAGAGACCCAGTACTTC. Translated: CASSFRLAGGQETQYF.

CDR3: CASSPRRENTEAFF. As DNA, the CDR3 is TGTGCCAGCTCACCACGCAGGGAGAACACTGAAGCTTTCTTT. The chain recombines TRBV18 with TRBJ1-1, with D tentatively TRBD1 (5 bases). CDR3 size: 14 residues. Germline-derived CDR1 and CDR2 are KGHSH and LQKENI. V lost 1 base and J lost 1, with 7 bases in between.

This chain connects TRBV2 to TRBJ1-4; D gene ambiguous. The V end was cut by 5 bases, the J end by 8 bases, with 15 bases between. This CDR3 comprises 14 residues. CDR1 is SNHLY, CDR2 FYNNEI, per germline. DNA of the CDR3: TGTGCCAGCAGTCCCCGCCAGGCACTGGAAAAACTGTTTTTT. This encodes CASSPRQALEKLFF. The full variable domain, in which reference TRBV2 and TRBJ1-4 provide the parts outside the CDR3, is EPEVTQTPSHQVTQMGQEVILRCVPISNHLYFYWYRQILGQKVEFLVSFYNNEISEKSEIFDDQFSVERPDGSNFTLKIRSTKLEDSAMYFCASSPRQALEKLFFGSGTQLSVL.

For the CDR3, the DNA is TGTGCCAGCAGTTACTCTCCGGGGGTGGAGACCCAGTACTTC. Amino acids: CASSYSPGVETQYF. This rearrangement joins TRBV6-5 to TRBJ2-5, with D tentatively TRBD2 (6 bases). CDR1 and CDR2 (germline): MNHEY, SVGAGI. The CDR3 sequence is 14 residues long. V was trimmed by 0 bases and J by 5 bases, leaving 10 bases between them.

The chain uses TRBV5-1 and TRBJ2-2, with a tentative D call TRBD1 (5 bases). V was pared by 4 bases and J by 1 base, with 8 bases between. The CDR3 runs to 14 residues. Germline CDR1 reads SGHRS; CDR2 reads YFSETQ. DNA of the CDR3: TGCGCCAGCAGCACAACAGGGAACACCGGGGAGCTGTTTTTT. Translated, it gives CASSTTGNTGELFF.

The V gene is TRBV5-5, the J gene TRBJ1-5, with 7 positions matching TRBD1. CDR3 size: 15 residues. V shed 2 bases and J 0 bases; nucleotides not matched to a gene: 2. Germline CDR1 is SGHKS and CDR2 is YYEKEE (reference sequence). For the CDR3, the DNA is TGTGCCAGCAGCTTCACAGGGGATAGCAATCAGCCCCAGCATTTT. Its protein is CASSFTGDSNQPQHF.

The CDR3 nucleotides are TGCGCCAGCAGCTTGGGCTATTCGGGGTACAATGAGCAGTTCTTC. Its protein product is CASSLGYSGYNEQFF. The chain has TRBV5-1 and TRBJ2-1, with D perhaps matching TRBD2 (5 bases). Germline V gene sequence: CDR1 SGHRS, CDR2 YFSETQ. The CDR3 has 15 amino acids. Trimming took 0 bases from V and 4 from J, leaving 11 bases between them.

In this sample, this clone turned up once. The chain carries TRBV7-8 and TRBJ1-5; 9 nucleotides agree with TRBD1. The junction had 7 bases not matched to a gene; V was cut back by 2 bases and J by 2 bases. Germline values: CDR1 SGHVS, CDR2 FQNEAQ. The CDR3 extends over 17 amino acids. The DNA of the CDR3 is TGTGCCAGCAGCTTATCTACAGGGGGCAGGGGCAATCAGCCCCAGCATTTT. The encoded protein is CASSLSTGGRGNQPQHF.

The genes are TRBV28 and TRBJ2-2, with 8 bases lining up with TRBD2. V dropped 6 bases and J dropped 5; count of bases not matched to a gene: 8. The CDR3 is made up of 15 amino acids. The germline CDR1 and CDR2 sequences are MDHEN and SYDVKM. This CDR3 reads CASSLGLARTGELFF. CDR3 in DNA: TGTGCCAGCAGCCTCGGACTAGCAAGGACCGGGGAGCTGTTTTTT. Using reference TRBV28 and TRBJ2-2 for the parts outside the CDR3, the full variable domain is DVKVTQSSRYLVKRTGEKVFLECVQDMDHENMFWYRQDPGLGLRLIYFSYDVKMKEKGDIPEGYSVSREKKERFSLILESASTNQTSMYLCASSLGLARTGELFFGEGSRLTVL.

This rearrangement joins TRBV5-5 to TRBJ1-2; D call uncertain. The germline V gene has CDR1 SGHKS and CDR2 YYEKEE (reference sequence). The CDR3 has 13 amino acids. V lost 0 bases, J lost 1 base, and 4 bases lay in between. The chain's CDR3 is CASSLAVNYGYTF. As DNA, the CDR3 is TGTGCCAGCAGCTTGGCTGTTAACTATGGCTACACCTTC.

The chain is built from TRBV5-1 and TRBJ1-1; TRBD1 matches 7 bases. The junction had 8 bases not matched to a gene; V was cut back by 5 bases and J by 1 base. The CDR3 loop spans 15 amino acids. The germline V gene encodes CDR1 SGHRS and CDR2 YFSETQ. The CDR3 nucleotides read TGCGCCAGCAGGAAGGGACAGATTAAGAACACTGAAGCTTTCTTT. This gives the protein CASRKGQIKNTEAFF.

The chain recombines TRBV7-9 with TRBJ2-1; a weak D match, TRBD1 (5 bases). Germline V lookup: CDR1 SEHNR, CDR2 FQNEAQ (reference sequence). CDR3 length: 16 residues. V lost 1 base to trimming and J lost 1 base, with 11 bases between them. CDR3 in amino acids: CASSLGAGKSYNEQFF. In nucleotides, the CDR3 is TGTGCCAGCAGCTTAGGTGCAGGGAAATCCTACAATGAGCAGTTCTTC.